These T cell receptor beta chains were read from a single sample in a study of identical twins' blood T cells. TCRdb re-analysed the 5' RACE reads in MiXCR, keeping a single row per CDR3 protein. The data hold fewer than 450,000 distinct CDR3 sequences, with around 30% observed a single time. The sample consisted of PBMCs. The receptors were sampled from a woman between 18 and 55 years old in good health. The CDR3 runs from the conserved cysteine through the conserved F or W. D genes are given only for firm matches. Clone size appears in some rows only: once, few, many, or a class for an expanded clone.

clone_size	d_call	j_call	v_call	cdr3_aa	cdr3_nt
few	-	TRBJ2-3	TRBV7-9	CASSLARGDTQYF	TGTGCCAGCAGCTTAGCCCGGGGAGATACGCAGTATTTT
-	-	TRBJ2-1	TRBV10-3	CAISARGATYNEQFF	TGTGCCATCAGTGCGCGCGGGGCGACCTACAATGAGCAGTTCTTC
-	TRBD2	TRBJ2-1	TRBV5-1	CASTLEAGVFNEQFF	TGCGCCAGCACCTTGGAGGCGGGAGTCTTCAATGAGCAGTTCTTC
-	-	TRBJ1-2	TRBV2	CASTTQGLDYGYTF	TGTGCCAGCACCACACAGGGCCTAGACTATGGCTACACCTTC
-	-	TRBJ2-7	TRBV20-1	CSARRSGYYEQYF	TGCAGTGCTAGAAGATCGGGGTACTACGAGCAGTACTTC
-	-	TRBJ1-1	TRBV20-1	CRGRGGGTEAFF	TGCAGGGGGAGGGGTGGGGGCACTGAAGCTTTCTTT
-	TRBD1	TRBJ2-2	TRBV6-1	CASSVQGTGYTGELFF	TGTGCCAGCAGTGTCCAAGGGACAGGGTACACCGGGGAGCTGTTTTTT
-	-	TRBJ1-6	TRBV12-3/TRBV12-4	CASSLGAFNPPLHF	TGTGCCAGCAGTTTGGGTGCCTTTAATCCACCCCTCCACTTT
few	TRBD2	TRBJ2-1	TRBV29-1	CSAIAGVPNEQFF	TGCAGCGCTATAGCGGGAGTTCCCAATGAGCAGTTCTTC
many	-	TRBJ2-3	TRBV5-1	CASSDRAHTDTQYF	TGCGCCAGCAGCGACAGAGCCCACACAGATACGCAGTATTTT
few	TRBD2	TRBJ2-3	TRBV4-2	CASSQVWTREIDTQYF	TGTGCCAGCAGCCAAGTCTGGACTAGGGAGATTGATACGCAGTATTTT
-	-	TRBJ1-4	TRBV28	CASSLLAGVNEKLFF	TGTGCCAGCAGTTTATTGGCAGGGGTTAATGAAAAACTGTTTTTT
-	-	TRBJ2-3	TRBV7-9	CASSFRGVSDTQYF	TGTGCCAGCAGCTTTCGCGGGGTTTCAGATACGCAGTATTTT
-	-	TRBJ2-1	TRBV11-3	CASSLTRSTDEQFF	TGTGCCAGCAGCTTAACGCGGTCAACAGATGAGCAGTTCTTC
once	TRBD2	TRBJ2-3	TRBV14	CASSQGGFGLGTDTQYF	TGTGCCAGCAGCCAAGGTGGTTTTGGACTAGGAACAGATACGCAGTATTTT
-	-	TRBJ2-3	TRBV20-1	CSASRTDTQYF	TGCAGTGCTTCACGCACAGATACGCAGTATTTT
few	-	TRBJ2-1	TRBV7-2	CASSLKRPRSIEQFF	TGTGCCAGCAGCCTAAAGCGGCCCCGCTCTATTGAGCAGTTCTTC
few	-	TRBJ1-4	TRBV29-1	CSVEGTDEKLFF	TGCAGCGTTGAAGGGACCGATGAAAAACTGTTTTTT
few	-	TRBJ1-6	TRBV7-2	CASSTRQANSYNSPLHF	TGTGCCAGCAGCACCCGACAGGCCAACTCCTATAATTCACCCCTCCACTTT
-	TRBD2	TRBJ2-1	TRBV27	CASSVMLGRAFSNEQFF	TGTGCCAGCAGTGTAATGTTGGGGAGGGCCTTTTCAAATGAGCAGTTCTTC
many	-	TRBJ2-3	TRBV12-3/TRBV12-4	CASSLVGYTQYF	TGTGCCAGCAGTTTAGTAGGTTATACGCAGTATTTT
few	-	TRBJ1-1	TRBV29-1	CSAARVGVTEAFF	TGCAGCGCCGCACGGGTAGGGGTCACTGAAGCTTTCTTT
few	-	TRBJ1-4	TRBV28	CASRPPAGVNEKLFF	TGTGCCAGCAGACCCCCGGCAGGGGTAAATGAAAAACTGTTTTTT
few	-	TRBJ2-2	TRBV5-1	CASRGTTTGELFF	TGCGCCAGCAGGGGGACGACAACCGGGGAGCTGTTTTTT
few	TRBD1	TRBJ2-7	TRBV5-1	CASSRDRVNYEQYF	TGCGCCAGCAGCCGAGACAGGGTAAACTACGAGCAGTACTTC
-	-	TRBJ2-4	TRBV2	CASEGLAKNIQYF	TGTGCCAGCGAGGGGTTAGCCAAAAACATTCAGTACTTC
few	-	TRBJ1-1	TRBV7-6	CASSTTGPAEAFF	TGTGCCAGCAGCACCACAGGACCGGCTGAAGCTTTCTTT
-	-	TRBJ1-4	TRBV20-1	CSAPYGEKLFF	TGCAGTGCACCGTACGGTGAAAAACTGTTTTTT
-	TRBD1	TRBJ2-1	TRBV19	CASSIGTGVNEQFF	TGTGCCAGTAGTATTGGGACAGGGGTAAATGAGCAGTTCTTC
-	TRBD1	TRBJ1-1	TRBV7-2	CASSDRDRGLARTEAFF	TGTGCCAGCAGCGACCGGGACAGGGGGCTTGCACGGACTGAAGCTTTCTTT
-	TRBD1	TRBJ1-2	TRBV4-1	CASSHWDRVDGYTF	TGCGCCAGCAGCCATTGGGACAGGGTGGATGGCTACACCTTC
-	-	TRBJ2-2	TRBV2	CARSEEGGLFF	TGTGCCAGAAGTGAAGAGGGGGGGCTGTTTTTT
-	-	TRBJ2-1	TRBV27	CASSLRLPSYNEQFF	TGTGCCAGCAGTTTACGTCTTCCCTCCTACAATGAGCAGTTCTTC
-	TRBD1	TRBJ1-1	TRBV18	CASSPPQGANTEAFF	TGTGCCAGCTCACCACCCCAGGGGGCGAACACTGAAGCTTTCTTT
-	-	TRBJ1-2	TRBV20-1	CSARDRKGQYGYTF	TGCAGTGCTAGAGACCGGAAAGGGCAGTATGGCTACACCTTC
many	TRBD2	TRBJ2-1	TRBV18	CASSPRTSGAHNEQFF	TGTGCCAGCTCACCCCGGACTAGCGGGGCCCACAATGAGCAGTTCTTC
once	-	TRBJ2-1	TRBV19	CASRNNEQFF	TGTGCCAGTAGGAACAATGAGCAGTTCTTC
few	-	TRBJ2-2	TRBV5-1	CASSLVAGTLNTGELFF	TGCGCCAGCAGCTTGGTTGCGGGGACTCTGAACACCGGGGAGCTGTTTTTT
-	TRBD2	TRBJ2-2	TRBV2	CASRDRWGLARLFF	TGTGCCAGCAGGGATAGGTGGGGACTAGCGAGGCTGTTTTTT
-	-	TRBJ2-1	TRBV5-1	CDSSFGGTIYNEQFF	TGCGACAGCAGTTTCGGCGGGACGATCTACAATGAGCAGTTCTTC
-	-	TRBJ1-1	TRBV27	CASSSRGAVTEAFF	TGTGCCAGCAGTTCTCGAGGGGCAGTCACTGAAGCTTTCTTT
-	TRBD1	TRBJ2-7	TRBV5-4	CASSWSQGTGSYEQYF	TGTGCCAGCAGCTGGTCCCAAGGGACAGGTTCTTACGAGCAGTACTTC
few	TRBD1	TRBJ2-3	TRBV10-3	CAIRGQGADTQYF	TGTGCCATCAGGGGACAGGGGGCAGATACGCAGTATTTT
-	-	TRBJ1-2	TRBV2	CASRQGEGYGYTF	TGTGCCAGCAGGCAGGGAGAGGGCTATGGCTACACCTTC
few	-	TRBJ1-1	TRBV27	CASRPGLPNTEAFF	TGTGCCAGCCGACCCGGGCTTCCCAACACTGAAGCTTTCTTT
few	-	TRBJ1-5	TRBV29-1	CSVRKDSNQPQHF	TGCAGCGTTAGAAAAGATAGCAATCAGCCCCAGCATTTT
-	-	TRBJ2-7	TRBV20-1	CSARKVSSYEQYF	TGCAGTGCTAGAAAGGTTAGCTCCTACGAGCAGTACTTC
-	-	TRBJ1-5	TRBV5-1	CASSLDGQPQHF	TGCGCCAGCAGCTTGGATGGACAGCCCCAGCATTTT
-	-	TRBJ1-5	TRBV29-1	CSVGLGLMQPQHF	TGCAGCGTTGGGCTAGGGTTAATGCAGCCCCAGCATTTT
few	TRBD2	TRBJ2-1	TRBV20-1	CSFVTSGPLYNEQFF	TGCAGCTTTGTGACTAGCGGGCCACTATACAATGAGCAGTTCTTC
few	-	TRBJ2-1	TRBV4-3	CASSARTGHGEQFF	TGCGCCAGCAGCGCACGTACAGGGCATGGTGAGCAGTTCTTC
few	TRBD1	TRBJ2-3	TRBV12-3/TRBV12-4	CASSDRVWGDTQYF	TGTGCCAGCAGTGACAGGGTTTGGGGAGATACGCAGTATTTT
few	-	TRBJ1-1	TRBV12-3/TRBV12-4	CASRGPLQAFF	TGTGCCAGCAGGGGCCCTCTACAAGCTTTCTTT
-	-	TRBJ1-2	TRBV20-1	CSASDRTYGYTF	TGCAGTGCGAGTGACAGGACCTATGGCTACACCTTC
-	TRBD2	TRBJ2-7	TRBV10-2	CASSNSGYEQYF	TGCGCCAGCAGTAATAGCGGGTACGAGCAGTACTTC
-	-	TRBJ2-1	TRBV25-1	CASSKLVPSEQFF	TGTGCCAGCAGTAAACTAGTTCCCAGCGAGCAGTTCTTC
many	TRBD1	TRBJ1-2	TRBV18	CASSPTGEGYTF	TGTGCCAGCTCACCTACAGGGGAGGGCTACACCTTC
once	-	TRBJ2-1	TRBV9	CASSVAPSNEHFF	TGCGCCAGCAGCGTAGCACCGAGCAATGAGCATTTCTTC